This note documents a single T cell receptor (beta chain) sequence. Its antigen is currently unknown. Germline V lookup: CDR1 LNHDA, CDR2 SQIVND (reference sequence). The CDR3 has 14 amino acids. Trimming shortened V by 4 bases and J by 0 bases, and 10 bases separated the two germline ends. The treatment denotes: some 20 received Ad26.COV2.S at low or high dose, single or two shots; about 5 received placebo; per-sample allocation not given. Sampling was performed 63 days after the first vaccine or placebo injection. This sample is drawn from a study of Ad26.COV2.S vaccination and SARS-CoV-2 variants. Study in general: It was the COV1001 Ad26.COV2.S trial arm that included the donor. Overall study findings and caveats: Across vaccine and placebo recipients, the breadth of non-spike TCRs was similar.

Sequenced by immunoSEQ multiplex PCR; TCRdb stores in-frame clones only, minus some. The repertoire includes roughly 680,000 clones, roughly 90% of them detected once, and about 1.5% sits in the top ten. The sequence came from a person between 18 and 65 years old who received the Ad26.COV2.S COVID-19 vaccine or a placebo. The chain has TRBV19 and TRBJ2-7, with TRBD1 as a possible D gene (6 bases). The sample was peripheral blood, taken in a trial of Ad26.COV2.S vaccine versus placebo. CDR3 in amino acids: CASSTGTNSYEQYF. The CDR3 DNA sequence: TGTGCCAGTAGTACCGGGACAAACTCCTACGAGCAGTACTTC.